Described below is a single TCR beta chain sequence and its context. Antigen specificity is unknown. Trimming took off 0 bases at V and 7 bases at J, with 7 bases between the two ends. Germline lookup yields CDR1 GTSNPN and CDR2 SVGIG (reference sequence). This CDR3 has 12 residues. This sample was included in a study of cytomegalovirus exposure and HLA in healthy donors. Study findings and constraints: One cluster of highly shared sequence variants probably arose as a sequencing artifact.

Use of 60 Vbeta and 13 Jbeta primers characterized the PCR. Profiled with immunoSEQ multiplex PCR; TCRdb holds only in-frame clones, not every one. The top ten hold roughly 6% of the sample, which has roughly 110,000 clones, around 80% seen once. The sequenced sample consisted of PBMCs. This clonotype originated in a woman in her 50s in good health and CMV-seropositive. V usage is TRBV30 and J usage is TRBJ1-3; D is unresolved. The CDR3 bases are TGTGCCTGGAGTGTGGGCAGGAACACCATATATTTT. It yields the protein CAWSVGRNTIYF. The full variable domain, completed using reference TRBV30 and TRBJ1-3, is SQTIHQWPATLVQPVGSPLSLECTVEGTSNPNLYWYRQAAGRGLQLLFYSVGIGQISSEVPQNLSASRPQDRQFILSSKKLLLSDSGFYLCAWSVGRNTIYFGEGSWLTVV.